The rows below give T cell receptor beta chains drawn from one sample of a study of blood T cell repertoires in COVID-19. Only in-frame clones appear in the TCRdb table, and some are missing; sequencing was by immunoSEQ multiplex PCR. This sample has some 240,000 clones, with 87% found just once. The sample taken for sequencing was peripheral blood. The receptors originated from a man aged 55-75 years who had recovered from COVID-19. The CDR3 runs from the conserved cysteine through the conserved F or W. D genes are given only for firm matches. Expanded clones are given a class, and other clones once, few, many or no size at all.

D	size	J	V	DNA	CDR3
TRBD2	.	TRBJ2-7	TRBV6-4	TGTGCCAGTCAGGGGACTAGCGGTCTCTACGAGCAGTACTTC	CASQGTSGLYEQYF
TRBD2	.	TRBJ2-3	TRBV9	TGTGCCAGCAGCGTAATAGCGGGGGGTCCAGGGGATACGCAGTATTTT	CASSVIAGGPGDTQYF
TRBD1	.	TRBJ2-2	TRBV11-2	TGTGCCAGCAGCTTAAGACAGGGGACCGGGGAGCTGTTTTTT	CASSLRQGTGELFF
.	.	TRBJ2-3	TRBV7-8	TGTGCCAGCAGCCCACGACCGCGAGCGAGCACAGATACGCAGTATTTT	CASSPRPRASTDTQYF
.	.	TRBJ1-1	TRBV2	TGTGCCAGCAGTGAGGAGAGGAACACTGAAGCTTTCTTT	CASSEERNTEAFF
TRBD1	.	TRBJ1-5	TRBV24-1	TGTGCCACCAGTGAAGGGACAGCAGGACAGCCCCAGCATTTT	CATSEGTAGQPQHF
TRBD2	.	TRBJ2-3	TRBV28	TGTGCCAGCAGTTTCGGGGGGACAGATACGCAGTATTTT	CASSFGGTDTQYF
.	few	TRBJ2-2	TRBV19	TGTGCCAGTAGTATAGAATCAGGGAACACCGGGGAGCTGTTTTTT	CASSIESGNTGELFF
.	.	TRBJ1-1	TRBV18	TGTGCCAGCTCACTCGACAGGCTAATGAACACTGAAGCTTTCTTT	CASSLDRLMNTEAFF
.	.	TRBJ2-2	TRBV5-1	TGCGCCAGCGGACTTAGGACCACCGGGGAGCTGTTTTTT	CASGLRTTGELFF
.	.	TRBJ2-5	TRBV29-1	TGCAGCGTTGATCGAGGGTTCCAAGAGACCCAGTACTTC	CSVDRGFQETQYF
TRBD1	.	TRBJ1-4	TRBV7-6	TGTGCCAGCAGCTTTGGACAGGGGGGGGATGAAAAACTGTTTTTT	CASSFGQGGDEKLFF
.	.	TRBJ2-1	TRBV20-1	TGCAGTGCTGCGCCCCGAGAGGGGCAGTTCTTC	CSAAPREGQFF
.	.	TRBJ1-2	TRBV5-1	TGCGCCAGCAGCCTGACAGATCCGGAAGGCTATGGCTACACCTTC	CASSLTDPEGYGYTF
TRBD1	.	TRBJ1-1	TRBV7-9	TGTGCCAGCAGCTTAGGGCAGGGGGACACTGAAGCTTTCTTT	CASSLGQGDTEAFF
.	.	TRBJ2-5	TRBV5-1	TGCGCCAGCAGCTTGGGACAGACCTGGGAGACCCAGTACTTC	CASSLGQTWETQYF
.	.	TRBJ2-2	TRBV5-1	TGCGCCAGCTCCAGGTCGGCCGGGGAGCTGTTTTTT	CASSRSAGELFF
TRBD1	.	TRBJ1-1	TRBV19	TGTGCCAGTAGTATAGGGAGGGGGCAGGATGAAGCTTTCTTT	CASSIGRGQDEAFF
.	few	TRBJ1-1	TRBV11-3	TGTGCCAGCAGCTTACAGGCGAACACTGAAGCTTTCTTT	CASSLQANTEAFF
.	.	TRBJ2-1	TRBV25-1	TGTGCCAGCAGTGCCCCGGGACTGGGAGGTAGTGAGCAGTTCTTC	CASSAPGLGGSEQFF
.	few	TRBJ2-1	TRBV2	TGTGCCAGCATGCTAGAGGCCTCCTACAATGAGCAGTTCTTC	CASMLEASYNEQFF
.	.	TRBJ1-2	TRBV9	TGTGCCAGCAGCGTAAGTCAGGGGAACTATGGCTACACCTTC	CASSVSQGNYGYTF
.	.	TRBJ1-2	TRBV7-5	TGTGCCAGAAGCTATACCGTTATACCGGGACAAATATTAGCTAACTATGGCTACACCTTC	CARSYTVIPGQILANYGYTF
TRBD1	.	TRBJ1-6	TRBV4-1	TGCGCCAGCCGAAGGGATAGACAGGGGACTTTGGGGGATTATAATTCACCCCTCCACTTT	CASRRDRQGTLGDYNSPLHF
TRBD1	.	TRBJ2-5	TRBV5-1	TGCGCCAGCAGCTTTTTGACAGGGGGTCGAGAGACCCAGTACTTC	CASSFLTGGRETQYF
TRBD2	.	TRBJ2-2	TRBV10-3	TGTGCCATCAAACGGGGGGCGAACACCGGGGAGCTGTTTTTT	CAIKRGANTGELFF
.	.	TRBJ1-4	TRBV2	TGTGCCTCTAGGGGCAGATTTAATGAAAAACTGTTTTTT	CASRGRFNEKLFF
.	.	TRBJ2-2	TRBV13	TGTGCCAGCAGCTTCAGGGGAATGGCCGGGGAGCTGTTTTTT	CASSFRGMAGELFF
.	.	TRBJ2-2	TRBV4-1	TGCGCCAGCAGCCAGGAATGGACTTCTGACGGGGAGCTGTTTTTT	CASSQEWTSDGELFF
TRBD2	.	TRBJ2-1	TRBV6-4	TGTGCCAGCAGTGCTCGGCGGGGGGGTGATGAGCAGTTCTTC	CASSARRGGDEQFF